This passage covers 3 T cell receptor beta chains from one sample sequenced in a study of shared clonotypes between healthy human individuals. Method: immunoSEQ multiplex PCR; TCRdb's copy keeps in-frame clones and lacks some. The sample carries 2 million or so clones, roughly 95% recorded once. The sample taken for sequencing was naive CD4+ T cells sorted from blood. This sample's subset: CD45RA+ positively selected. Receptors were obtained from a man aged 18-30 years in good health.

The genes are TRBV9 and TRBJ2-7, with 9 bases identical to TRBD2. Germline CDR1 is SGDLS and CDR2 is YYNGEE. V was pared by 5 bases and J by 0 bases, with 6 bases of the junction left unmatched. The CDR3 is 15 amino acids. The CDR3 region has the DNA TGTGCCAGCAGTCTTAGCGGGAGTCTCTCCTACGAGCAGTACTTC. Encoded protein: CASSLSGSLSYEQYF.

The chain uses TRBV28 and TRBJ1-2, with D perhaps TRBD1 (6 bases). The length of the CDR3 is 14 residues. Germline V lookup: CDR1 MDHEN, CDR2 SYDVKM. V was cut by 4 bases and J by 2 bases, with 11 bases left in between. Here the CDR3 DNA reads TGTGCCAGCAGTTATTCAGACAGGAACTATGGCTACACCTTC. Translating gives CASSYSDRNYGYTF.

The chain is built from TRBV7-9 and TRBJ2-1; TRBD2 matches at 8 bases. The CDR3 has 14 residues. V shed 4 bases, J shed 5 bases, and the junction held 4 bases outside the gene matches. From germline, CDR1 is SEHNR and CDR2 FQNEAQ (reference sequence). The CDR3 nucleotides are TGTGCCAGCAGCTCATCAGCGGGAGACAATGAGCAGTTCTTC. This gives the protein CASSSSAGDNEQFF.